A single sample gave rise to the 27 T cell receptor beta chains below, sequenced in a study of blood T cell repertoires in COVID-19. Method: immunoSEQ multiplex PCR; TCRdb's copy keeps in-frame clones and lacks some. The sample has almost 500,000 clones, about nine tenths seen once. Sequencing used PBMCs or T cells enriched from blood (not recorded which). The receptors come from a woman in her fifties or sixties who had recovered from COVID-19.

Concerning this clone itself: Other DNA sequences within the sample encode an identical CDR3. The rearrangement uses TRBV2 and TRBJ1-5; 8 bases line up with TRBD1. J gave up 4 bases and V 6 bases, and 2 bases lay outside the gene matches. The CDR3 runs 13 residues. Germline values: CDR1 SNHLY, CDR2 FYNNEI. CDR3: CASRDRENQPQHF. DNA for the CDR3: TGTGCCAGCAGGGACAGGGAGAATCAGCCCCAGCATTTT.

The chain combines TRBV2 with TRBJ1-2, with TRBD1 identical over 9 bases. Germline V gives CDR1 SNHLY, CDR2 FYNNEI. Trimming at V came to 6 bases and at J to 4 bases, leaving 9 bases not matched to a gene. The CDR3 is made up of 15 amino acids. DNA of the CDR3: TGTGCCAGCAGGCCGACAGGGGGACTTATCTATGGCTACACCTTC. Translated: CASRPTGGLIYGYTF.

The CDR3, as DNA: TGTGCCAGCTCACCAGACAGGTTTTGGGCGAACACTGAAGCTTTCTTT. It codes for CASSPDRFWANTEAFF. The chain links TRBV18 to TRBJ1-1; D is perhaps TRBD1 (6 bases). The CDR3 is 16 amino acids. CDR1 and CDR2 from the germline V gene are KGHSH and LQKENI. V was trimmed by 2 bases and J by 1 base, leaving 14 bases between them.

The chain couples TRBV2 to TRBJ2-5; 11 bases line up with TRBD2. CDR1 is SNHLY, CDR2 FYNNEI, per germline. Trimming at V came to 6 bases and at J to 5 bases, leaving 8 bases not matched to a gene. CDR3 length equals 15 residues. The CDR3 DNA sequence: TGTGCCAGCAGCGCCCTAGCGGGGGGCTGGGAGACCCAGTACTTC. Translated, it gives CASSALAGGWETQYF. Based on the CDR3 plus reference TRBV2 and TRBJ2-5, the full variable domain is EPEVTQTPSHQVTQMGQEVILRCVPISNHLYFYWYRQILGQKVEFLVSFYNNEISEKSEIFDDQFSVERPDGSNFTLKIRSTKLEDSAMYFCASSALAGGWETQYFGPGTRLLVL.

The genes are TRBV2 and TRBJ1-1, with D uncertain. The CDR3 runs to 13 residues. The V gene's germline CDR1 is SNHLY and CDR2 FYNNEI. Trimming took off 5 bases at V and 2 bases at J, with 9 bases between the two ends. The CDR3 nucleotides read TGTGCCAGCAGTCCGGTTGTTAACACTGAAGCTTTCTTT. Its protein is CASSPVVNTEAFF.

The rearrangement uses TRBV5-1 and TRBJ2-5; 7 positions agree with TRBD2. V shed 4 bases and J 4 bases; nucleotides not matched to a gene: 10. CDR3 length: 15 residues. CDR1 SGHRS and CDR2 YFSETQ come from the germline V gene. The DNA for the CDR3 is TGCGCCAGCAGCCCCAGTGGGGGGGTAGGAGAGACCCAGTACTTC. This sequence encodes CASSPSGGVGETQYF.

The V call is TRBV5-1, the J call TRBJ2-7; 9 bases align to TRBD1. This CDR3 has 16 residues. CDR1 is SGHRS, CDR2 YFSETQ, per germline. The V gene end was trimmed by 1 base and the J gene end by 6 bases; junction bases not matched to a gene: 11. In DNA form, the CDR3 reads TGCGCCAGCAGCTTGAGTACCGGGACAGGGAGGAGCGAGCAGTACTTC. Its protein is CASSLSTGTGRSEQYF.

The chain carries TRBV27 and TRBJ1-6, with 7 bases aligning to TRBD1. The CDR3 consists of 15 residues. The trim removed 4 bases at V and 10 bases at J, leaving 10 bases unmatched. Germline V gene data show CDR1 as MNHEY and CDR2 as SMNVEV (reference sequence). The CDR3 protein is CASSSLPHRGSPLHF. The CDR3 coding sequence is TGTGCCAGCAGTTCCCTACCCCACAGGGGATCACCCCTCCACTTT.

V gene TRBV27 combines with J gene TRBJ1-6, with 8 bases matching TRBD1. The CDR3 is made up of 15 amino acids. J was trimmed by 7 bases and V by 6 bases; bases with no gene match: 8. In germline, CDR1 is MNHEY, CDR2 SMNVEV (reference sequence). CDR3 in DNA: TGTGCCAGCAGACTCAGGGGGCTTCAGAATTCACCCCTCCACTTT. This codes for CASRLRGLQNSPLHF.

This clone was recorded once. The chain combines TRBV6-1 with TRBJ2-7; 9 bases are shared with TRBD2. The CDR3 is made up of 16 amino acids. J gave up 5 bases and V 2 bases, and 10 bases lay outside the gene matches. In germline, CDR1 is MNHNS, CDR2 SASEGT. The CDR3 spells CASSEMLGGGAHEQYV. The CDR3 DNA sequence: TGTGCCAGCAGTGAAATGCTTGGCGGGGGGGCGCACGAGCAGTACGTC.

J is TRBJ1-1 and V is TRBV5-1; weak D call: TRBD1 (5 bases). Between the trimmed V and J ends, which lost 3 bases and 1 base, there was a span of 13 bases. CDR1 is SGHRS and CDR2 is YFSETQ in the germline V gene. The CDR3 contains 15 residues. The CDR3 DNA sequence: TGCGCCAGCAGCTCCGCCGGGACTCAGAACACTGAAGCTTTCTTT. Amino acid sequence: CASSSAGTQNTEAFF.

The chain combines TRBV10-2 with TRBJ1-2; 7 bases are a match to TRBD1. V was pared by 6 bases and J by 8 bases, with 6 bases of the junction left unmatched. CDR3 length equals 12 residues. Germline V CDR1 and CDR2: WSHSY, SAAADI. The CDR3 spells CASREGAGGYTF. As DNA, the CDR3 is TGCGCCAGCAGGGAGGGGGCTGGAGGCTACACCTTC.

The J gene is TRBJ1-6, the V gene TRBV6-1; D gene unclear. The germline CDR1 and CDR2 sequences are MNHNS and SASEGT. CDR3 size: 18 residues. V lost 2 bases to trimming and J lost 0 bases, with 14 bases between them. CDR3 coding DNA: TGTGCCAGCAGTGAAACAGTCCAGCTTAGCTCCTATAATTCACCCCTCCACTTT. Translated: CASSETVQLSSYNSPLHF.

This CDR3 is CATSRVTGYNSPLHF. The CDR3 coding sequence is TGTGCCACCAGCAGAGTGACAGGGTATAATTCACCCCTCCACTTT. The chain is built from TRBV15 and TRBJ1-6; 7 bases align to TRBD1. V trimming: 1 base; J trimming: 4 bases; junction bases outside the gene matches: 1. CDR1 is LNHNV, CDR2 YYDKDF, per germline (reference sequence). This CDR3 region has 15 residues.

This clone was seen a single time. The chain carries TRBV6-5 and TRBJ2-5; perhaps TRBD2 as D (6 bases). CDR3 length equals 13 residues. CDR1 is MNHEY, CDR2 SVGAGI, per germline. The V end lost 5 bases, the J end lost 4 bases, and 11 bases lay between the germline ends. The CDR3 protein is CASSSPGVETQYF. The CDR3 region has the DNA TGTGCCAGCAGTAGCCCGGGGGTAGAGACCCAGTACTTC.

The CDR3 DNA reads TGCGCCAGCAGCCTAAGTACGGGTATCGAGACCCAGTACTTC. Translated: CASSLSTGIETQYF. This chain connects TRBV4-1 to TRBJ2-5; D is unresolved. The CDR3 extends over 14 amino acids. Germline V gene lookup returns CDR1 MGHRA and CDR2 YSYEKL. V was shortened by 4 bases and J by 5 bases, with 14 bases between the two germline ends.

V usage is TRBV7-2 and J usage is TRBJ1-1, with a weak D call TRBD1 (6 bases). The CDR3 covers 15 residues. Trimming took 6 bases from V and 3 from J, leaving 17 bases between them. Germline lookup yields CDR1 SGHTA and CDR2 FQGNSA. CDR3 region: CASSYAQGPYTEAFF. DNA for the CDR3: TGTGCCAGCAGTTATGCCCAGGGGCCTTACACTGAAGCTTTCTTT. The full variable domain, in which reference TRBV7-2 and TRBJ1-1 provide the parts outside the CDR3, is GAGVSQSPSNKVTEKGKDVELRCDPISGHTALYWYRQSLGQGLEFLIYFQGNSAPDKSGLPSDRFSAERTGGSVSTLTIQRTQQEDSAVYLCASSYAQGPYTEAFFGQGTRLTVV.

This sequence joins TRBV4-1 and TRBJ1-2, with 10 bases that match TRBD1. Germline-derived CDR1 and CDR2 are MGHRA and YSYEKL. This CDR3 contains 16 residues. V shed 4 bases and J 7 bases; nucleotides not matched to a gene: 12. CDR3 in amino acids: CASSPTGTGDSLGYTF. In DNA, the CDR3 is TGCGCCAGCAGCCCAACCGGGACAGGGGATTCGCTTGGCTACACCTTC.

This chain joins TRBV19 and TRBJ1-1, with unresolved D. Germline V gene lookup returns CDR1 LNHDA and CDR2 SQIVND (reference sequence). V gave up 7 bases and J gave up 0 bases, with 12 bases separating them. The CDR3 loop spans 14 amino acids. The CDR3 loop reads CASKSLGLNTEAFF. The CDR3 region has the DNA TGTGCCAGTAAGTCCTTGGGCTTGAACACTGAAGCTTTCTTT.

The chain is built from TRBV9 and TRBJ2-3, with TRBD1 identical over 9 bases. V was pared by 4 bases and J by 4 bases, with 13 bases of the junction left unmatched. This CDR3 spans 17 amino acids. From germline, CDR1 is SGDLS and CDR2 YYNGEE. The CDR3 sequence: CASSTRRDRGESDTQYF. The CDR3 region has the DNA TGTGCCAGCAGCACACGGAGAGACAGGGGGGAGTCAGATACGCAGTATTTT.

The rearrangement links TRBV4-1 to TRBJ2-5; the match to TRBD1 covers 7 bases. This CDR3 contains 14 residues. The V gene end was trimmed by 3 bases and the J gene end by 2 bases; junction bases not matched to a gene: 3. Germline-derived CDR1 and CDR2 are MGHRA and YSYEKL. This CDR3 is CASSQPGQQETQYF. In nucleotides, the CDR3 is TGCGCCAGCAGCCAGCCGGGACAGCAAGAGACCCAGTACTTC.

This clone came up once. The gene calls are TRBV24-1 and TRBJ2-3; D uncertain. CDR1 is KGHDR, CDR2 SFDVKD, per germline. Trimming removed 6 bases at V and 0 bases at J, with 12 bases between. This CDR3 is built from 15 residues. The CDR3: CATSSGFPSTDTQYF. CDR3 sequence (DNA): TGTGCCACCAGTTCCGGTTTCCCTAGCACAGATACGCAGTATTTT.

The chain is built from TRBV6-6 and TRBJ1-2; TRBD1 matches 7 bases. From germline, CDR1 is MNHNY and CDR2 SVGAGI (reference sequence). Unmatched junction bases numbered 8, after V lost 2 bases and J lost 8 bases. The CDR3 extends over 14 amino acids. Here the CDR3 DNA reads TGTGCCAGCAGTTACGGAGGGGGCGACGAAGGCTACACCTTC. Its protein is CASSYGGGDEGYTF.

The chain uses TRBV29-1 and TRBJ2-4, with D uncertain. V lost 2 bases and J lost 0, with 5 bases in between. CDR3 length: 13 amino acids. CDR1 is SQVTM and CDR2 is ANQGSEA in the germline V gene. In DNA form, the CDR3 reads TGCAGCGTTGAACCGTTAGCCAAAAACATTCAGTACTTC. Its translation: CSVEPLAKNIQYF.

The chain links TRBV14 to TRBJ2-1; D unresolved. V was pared by 1 base and J by 7 bases, with 8 bases between. The CDR3 length is 13 residues. The germline V gene encodes CDR1 SGHDN and CDR2 FVKESK. The CDR3 loop reads CASSQVIRNEQFF. The CDR3 region has the DNA TGTGCCAGCAGCCAAGTGATACGGAATGAGCAGTTCTTC.

V is TRBV24-1 and J is TRBJ2-3; perhaps TRBD2 as D (6 bases). Trimming removed 4 bases at V and 6 bases at J, with 13 bases between. Germline CDR1 and CDR2: KGHDR and SFDVKD. CDR3 length equals 14 residues. The CDR3 sequence: CATSEPGLRDTQYF. For the CDR3, the DNA is TGTGCCACCAGTGAGCCGGGACTCCGGGATACGCAGTATTTT.

The chain joins TRBV2 to TRBJ1-6; TRBD1 is a possible D gene (6 bases). Germline values: CDR1 SNHLY, CDR2 FYNNEI. With 6 bases removed from V and 7 bases from J, the gap between germline ends came to 16 bases. This CDR3 has 15 amino acids. The CDR3 loop reads CASRGTTGPNSPLHF. The CDR3 bases are TGTGCCAGCAGGGGAACCACAGGGCCCAATTCACCCCTCCACTTT.